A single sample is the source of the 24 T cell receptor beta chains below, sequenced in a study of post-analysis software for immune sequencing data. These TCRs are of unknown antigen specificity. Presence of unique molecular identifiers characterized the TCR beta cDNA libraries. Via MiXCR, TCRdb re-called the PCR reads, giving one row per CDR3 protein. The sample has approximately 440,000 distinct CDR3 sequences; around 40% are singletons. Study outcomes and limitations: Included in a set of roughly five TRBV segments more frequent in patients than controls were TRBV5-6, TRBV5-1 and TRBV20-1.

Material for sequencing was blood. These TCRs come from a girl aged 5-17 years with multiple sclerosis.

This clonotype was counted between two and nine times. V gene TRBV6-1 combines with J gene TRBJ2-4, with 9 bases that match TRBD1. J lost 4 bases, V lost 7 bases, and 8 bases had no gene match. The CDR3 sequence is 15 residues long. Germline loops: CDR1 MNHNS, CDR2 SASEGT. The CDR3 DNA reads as TGTGCCAGCATGGGGCCGGGACAGGGAAAAAACATTCAGTACTTC. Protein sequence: CASMGPGQGKNIQYF.

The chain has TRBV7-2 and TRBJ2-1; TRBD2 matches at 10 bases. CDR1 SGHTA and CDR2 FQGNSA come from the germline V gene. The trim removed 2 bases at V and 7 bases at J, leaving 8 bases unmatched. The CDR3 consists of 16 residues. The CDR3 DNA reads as TGTGCCAGCAGCTTACCAGCGGGAGGGCCGCGTAATGAGCAGTTCTTC. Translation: CASSLPAGGPRNEQFF. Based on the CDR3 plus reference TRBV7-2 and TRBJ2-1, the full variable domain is GAGVSQSPSNKVTEKGKDVELRCDPISGHTALYWYRQSLGQGLEFLIYFQGNSAPDKSGLPSDRFSAERTGGSVSTLTIQRTQQEDSAVYLCASSLPAGGPRNEQFFGPGTRLTVL.

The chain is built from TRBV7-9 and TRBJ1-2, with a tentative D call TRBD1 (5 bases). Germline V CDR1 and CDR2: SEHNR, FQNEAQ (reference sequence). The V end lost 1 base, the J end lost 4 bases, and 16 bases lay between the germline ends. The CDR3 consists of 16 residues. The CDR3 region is CASSLVERQTFYGYTF. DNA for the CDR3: TGTGCCAGCAGCTTAGTGGAGCGACAGACTTTCTATGGCTACACCTTC.

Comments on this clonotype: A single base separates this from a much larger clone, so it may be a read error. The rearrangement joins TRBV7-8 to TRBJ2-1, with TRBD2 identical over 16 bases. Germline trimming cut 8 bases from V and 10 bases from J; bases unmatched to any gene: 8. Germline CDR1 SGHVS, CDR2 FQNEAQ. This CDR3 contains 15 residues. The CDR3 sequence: CASQTGLAGGLEQFF. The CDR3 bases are TGTGCCAGCCAAACGGGACTAGCGGGAGGGTTAGAGCAGTTCTTC.

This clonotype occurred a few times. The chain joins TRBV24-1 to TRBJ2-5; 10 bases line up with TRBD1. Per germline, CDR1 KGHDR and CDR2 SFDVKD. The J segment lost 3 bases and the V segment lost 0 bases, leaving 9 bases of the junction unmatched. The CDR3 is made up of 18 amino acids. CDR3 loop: CATSDLGRQGAFEETQYF. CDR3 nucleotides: TGTGCCACCAGTGATTTGGGGAGACAGGGGGCTTTCGAAGAGACCCAGTACTTC.

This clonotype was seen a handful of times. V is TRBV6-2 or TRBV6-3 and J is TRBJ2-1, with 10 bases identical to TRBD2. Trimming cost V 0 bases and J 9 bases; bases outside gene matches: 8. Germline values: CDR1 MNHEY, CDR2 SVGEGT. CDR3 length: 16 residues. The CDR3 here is CASSYSISGRDGEQFF. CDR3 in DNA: TGTGCCAGCAGTTACTCGATAAGCGGGAGGGACGGTGAGCAGTTCTTC.

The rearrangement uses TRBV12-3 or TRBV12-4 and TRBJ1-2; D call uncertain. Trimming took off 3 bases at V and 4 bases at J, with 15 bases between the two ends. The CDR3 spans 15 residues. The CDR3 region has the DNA TGTGCCAGCAGTTTTGTTGGTAAGTCTGCCTATGGCTACACCTTC. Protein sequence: CASSFVGKSAYGYTF.

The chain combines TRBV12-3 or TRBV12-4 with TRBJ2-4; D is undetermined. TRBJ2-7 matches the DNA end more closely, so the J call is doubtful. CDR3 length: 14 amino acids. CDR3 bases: TGTGCCAGCAGTTTCTCCAGTCGGCCCTACGAGCAGTACTTC. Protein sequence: CASSFSSRPYEQYF.

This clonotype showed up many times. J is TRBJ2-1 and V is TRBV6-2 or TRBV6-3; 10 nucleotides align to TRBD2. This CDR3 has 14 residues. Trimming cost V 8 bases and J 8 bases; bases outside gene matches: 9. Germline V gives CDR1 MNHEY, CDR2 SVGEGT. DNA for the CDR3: TGTGCCAGCCCGCAGCGGGAGGGTCTCCATGAGCAGTTCTTC. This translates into CASPQREGLHEQFF.

CDR3 amino acids: CAISRLAGQVFEQYF. CDR3 in DNA: TGTGCCATCAGTCGACTAGCGGGACAGGTCTTCGAGCAGTACTTC. The chain recombines TRBV10-3 with TRBJ2-1; 11 bases match TRBD2. The better agreement between TRBJ2-7 and the DNA end casts doubt on the J call. CDR1 ENHRY and CDR2 SYGVKD come from the germline V gene. The CDR3 loop spans 15 amino acids.

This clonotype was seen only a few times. CDR3 nucleotide sequence: TGTGCCAGCAGTTCATCCGGGACATCCCCCTACAATGAGCAGTTCTTC. It yields the protein CASSSSGTSPYNEQFF. This rearrangement joins TRBV6-6 to TRBJ2-1; maybe TRBD1 (6 bases). The germline CDR1 and CDR2 sequences are MNHNY and SVGAGI (reference sequence). V shed 4 bases and J shed 2 bases, with 15 bases lying between them. The CDR3 length is 16 residues.

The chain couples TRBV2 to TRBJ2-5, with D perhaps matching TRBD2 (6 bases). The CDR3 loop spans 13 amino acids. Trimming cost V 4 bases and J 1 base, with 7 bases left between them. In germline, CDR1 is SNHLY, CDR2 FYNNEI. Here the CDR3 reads CASSGTTQETQYF. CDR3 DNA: TGTGCCAGCAGTGGGACTACCCAAGAGACCCAGTACTTC. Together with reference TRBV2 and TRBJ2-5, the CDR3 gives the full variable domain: EPEVTQTPSHQVTQMGQEVILRCVPISNHLYFYWYRQILGQKVEFLVSFYNNEISEKSEIFDDQFSVERPDGSNFTLKIRSTKLEDSAMYFCASSGTTQETQYFGPGTRLLVL.

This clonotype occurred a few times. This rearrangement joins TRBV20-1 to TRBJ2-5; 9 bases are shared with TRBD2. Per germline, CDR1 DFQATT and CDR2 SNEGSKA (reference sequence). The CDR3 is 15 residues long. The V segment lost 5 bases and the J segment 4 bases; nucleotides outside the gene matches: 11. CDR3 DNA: TGCAGTGCTTTCCCCGAGGCGGGAGGGGTAGAGACCCAGTACTTC. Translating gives CSAFPEAGGVETQYF.

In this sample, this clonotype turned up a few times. The CDR3 protein is CATSGVQETQYF. The CDR3 region has the DNA TGTGCCACCAGTGGAGTCCAAGAGACCCAGTACTTC. The V gene is TRBV24-1, the J gene TRBJ2-5; D is undetermined. The V end was cut by 5 bases, the J end by 1 base, with 4 bases between. The CDR3 length is 12 residues. Germline V gene lookup returns CDR1 KGHDR and CDR2 SFDVKD.

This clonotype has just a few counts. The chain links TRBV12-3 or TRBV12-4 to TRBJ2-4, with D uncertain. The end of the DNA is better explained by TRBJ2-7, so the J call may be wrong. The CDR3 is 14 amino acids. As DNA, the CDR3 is TGTGCCAGCAGTTTAGGTGTGGGAAACTACGAGCAGTACTTC. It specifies CASSLGVGNYEQYF.

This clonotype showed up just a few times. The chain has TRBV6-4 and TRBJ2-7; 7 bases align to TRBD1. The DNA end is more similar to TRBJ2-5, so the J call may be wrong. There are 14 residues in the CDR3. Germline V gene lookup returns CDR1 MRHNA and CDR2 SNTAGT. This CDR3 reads CASSDRTGRETQYF. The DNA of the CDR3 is TGTGCCAGCAGTGACAGGACAGGTCGAGAGACCCAGTACTTC.

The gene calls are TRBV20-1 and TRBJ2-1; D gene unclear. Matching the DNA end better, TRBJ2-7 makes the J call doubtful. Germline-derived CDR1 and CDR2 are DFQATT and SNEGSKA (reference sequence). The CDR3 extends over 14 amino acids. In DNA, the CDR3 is TGCAGTGCTAGAGATTGGCAGAGAGTTTACGAGCAGTACTTC. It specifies CSARDWQRVYEQYF.

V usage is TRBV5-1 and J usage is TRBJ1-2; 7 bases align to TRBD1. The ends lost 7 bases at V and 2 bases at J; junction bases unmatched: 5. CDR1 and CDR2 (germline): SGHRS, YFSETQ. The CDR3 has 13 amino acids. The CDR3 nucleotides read TGCGCCAGCGGACCGGGACAGAACTATGGCTACACCTTC. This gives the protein CASGPGQNYGYTF.

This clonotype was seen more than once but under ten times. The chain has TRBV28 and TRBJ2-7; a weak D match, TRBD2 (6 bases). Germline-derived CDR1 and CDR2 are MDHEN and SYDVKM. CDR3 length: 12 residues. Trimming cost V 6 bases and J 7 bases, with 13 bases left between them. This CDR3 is CASRVGGAEQYF. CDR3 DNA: TGTGCCAGCAGGGTGGGAGGAGCTGAGCAGTACTTC.

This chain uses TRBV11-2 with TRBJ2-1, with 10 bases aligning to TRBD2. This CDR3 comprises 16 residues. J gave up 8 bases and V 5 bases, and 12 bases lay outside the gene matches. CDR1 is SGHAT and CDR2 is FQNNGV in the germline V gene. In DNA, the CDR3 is TGTGCCAGCAGCATCACGAGCGGGGGGGCCTTTGATGAGCAGTTCTTC. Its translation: CASSITSGGAFDEQFF.

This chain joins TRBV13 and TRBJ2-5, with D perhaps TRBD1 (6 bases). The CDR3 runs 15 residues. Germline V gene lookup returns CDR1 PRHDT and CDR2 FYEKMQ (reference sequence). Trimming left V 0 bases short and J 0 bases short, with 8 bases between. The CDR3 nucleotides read TGTGCCAGCAGCTTAGGAGGACAGTACCAAGAGACCCAGTACTTC. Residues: CASSLGGQYQETQYF. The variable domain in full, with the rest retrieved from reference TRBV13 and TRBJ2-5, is AAGVIQSPRHLIKEKRETATLKCYPIPRHDTVYWYQQGPGQDPQFLISFYEKMQSDKGSIPDRFSAQQFSDYHSELNMSSLELGDSALYFCASSLGGQYQETQYFGPGTRLLVL.

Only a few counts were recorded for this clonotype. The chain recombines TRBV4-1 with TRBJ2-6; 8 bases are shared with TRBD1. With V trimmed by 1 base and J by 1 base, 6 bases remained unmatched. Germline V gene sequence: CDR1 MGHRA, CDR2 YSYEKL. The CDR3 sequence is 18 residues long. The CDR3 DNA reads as TGCGCCAGCAGCCAAGTCCCGGGACAGGTGTCTGGGGCCAACGTCCTGACTTTC. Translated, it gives CASSQVPGQVSGANVLTF.

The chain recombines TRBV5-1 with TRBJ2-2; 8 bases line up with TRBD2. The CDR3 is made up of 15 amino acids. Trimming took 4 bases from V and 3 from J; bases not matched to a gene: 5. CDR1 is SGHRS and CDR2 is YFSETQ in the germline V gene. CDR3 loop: CASSLGLAYTGELFF. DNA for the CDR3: TGCGCCAGCAGCCTTGGACTAGCTTACACCGGGGAGCTGTTTTTT.

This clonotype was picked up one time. CDR3 sequence (DNA): TGCAGCGTTGAATTGGATAGTAATGAAAAACTGTTTTTT. This sequence encodes CSVELDSNEKLFF. The chain joins TRBV29-1 to TRBJ1-4; D remains unclear. Trimming pared 2 bases from V and 4 bases from J, leaving 8 bases between. The CDR3 covers 13 residues. Germline assignment: CDR1 SQVTM and CDR2 ANQGSEA.